The T cell receptor (beta chain) under discussion was sequenced for a study of chemoradiotherapy in HPV16-positive cancers. Worth noting for this clone: The antigen is unknown.

The repertoire was sequenced with immunoSEQ multiplex PCR; TCRdb's copy has only in-frame clones and lacks some. The data show over 10,000 clones, 85% to 90% seen once. Repertoires were sampled repeatedly during chemoradiotherapy. The CDR3 is 14 amino acids. V lost 7 bases to trimming and J lost 4 bases; unmatched junction nucleotides: 4. Germline V gene sequence: CDR1 MNHNS, CDR2 SASEGT. Whole-study findings and limits: Candidate HPV-specific clones and E7-related TCR motifs grew in tumor during treatment. HPV-responsive T-cell expansion during chemoradiotherapy was linked to improved recurrence-free survival in HPV16-positive patients. HPV-specific T cells were functionally defined from only a couple of HPV16-positive patients.

Sample: blood, taken from a patient who underwent chemoradiotherapy. The TCR was taken from a human donor with HPV-associated anogenital cancer. The rearrangement uses TRBV6-1 and TRBJ2-1, with 10 bases that match TRBD2. CDR3 sequence: CASNILAGYNEQFF. The CDR3 DNA reads as TGTGCCAGCAATATACTAGCGGGATACAATGAGCAGTTCTTC.